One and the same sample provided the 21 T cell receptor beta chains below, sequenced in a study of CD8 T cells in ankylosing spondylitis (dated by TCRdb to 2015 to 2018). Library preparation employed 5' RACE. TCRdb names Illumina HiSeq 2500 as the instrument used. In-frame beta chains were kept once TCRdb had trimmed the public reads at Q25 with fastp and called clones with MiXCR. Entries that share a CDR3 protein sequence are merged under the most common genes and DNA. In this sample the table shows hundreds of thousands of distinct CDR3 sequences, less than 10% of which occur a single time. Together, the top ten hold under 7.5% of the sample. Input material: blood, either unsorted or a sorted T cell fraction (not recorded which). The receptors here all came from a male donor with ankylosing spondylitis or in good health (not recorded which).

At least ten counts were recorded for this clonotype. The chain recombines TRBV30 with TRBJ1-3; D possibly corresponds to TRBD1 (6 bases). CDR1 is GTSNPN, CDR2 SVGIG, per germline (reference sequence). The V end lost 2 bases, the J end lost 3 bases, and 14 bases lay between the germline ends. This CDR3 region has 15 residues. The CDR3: CAWSRGGGSGNTIYF. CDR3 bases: TGTGCCTGGAGTCGAGGAGGGGGTAGTGGAAACACCATATATTTT.

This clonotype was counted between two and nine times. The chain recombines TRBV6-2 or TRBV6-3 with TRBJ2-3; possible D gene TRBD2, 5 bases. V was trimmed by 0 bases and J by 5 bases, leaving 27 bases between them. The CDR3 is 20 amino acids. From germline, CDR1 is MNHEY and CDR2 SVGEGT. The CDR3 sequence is CASSYSKVRLSNIIGDTQYF. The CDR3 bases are TGTGCCAGCAGTTACTCGAAGGTCCGACTAAGTAACATAATTGGAGATACGCAGTATTTT.

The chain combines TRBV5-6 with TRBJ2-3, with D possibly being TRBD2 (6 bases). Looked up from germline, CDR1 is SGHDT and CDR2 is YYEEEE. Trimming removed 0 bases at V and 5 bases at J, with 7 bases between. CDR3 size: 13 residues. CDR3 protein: CASSLGTKDTQYF. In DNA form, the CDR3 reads TGTGCCAGCAGCTTGGGGACTAAAGATACGCAGTATTTT.

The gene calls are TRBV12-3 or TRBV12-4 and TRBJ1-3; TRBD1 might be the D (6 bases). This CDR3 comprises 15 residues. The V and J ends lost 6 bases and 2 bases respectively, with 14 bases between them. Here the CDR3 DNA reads TGTGCCAGCAGAGAAACAGGGAATGCTGGAAACACCATATATTTT. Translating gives CASRETGNAGNTIYF.

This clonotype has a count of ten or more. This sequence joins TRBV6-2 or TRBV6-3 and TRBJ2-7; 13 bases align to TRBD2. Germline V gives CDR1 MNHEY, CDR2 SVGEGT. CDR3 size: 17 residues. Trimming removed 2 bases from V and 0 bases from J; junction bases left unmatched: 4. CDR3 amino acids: CASSYPTSGRPSYEQYF. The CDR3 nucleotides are TGTGCCAGCAGTTACCCGACTAGCGGGAGGCCCTCCTACGAGCAGTACTTC.

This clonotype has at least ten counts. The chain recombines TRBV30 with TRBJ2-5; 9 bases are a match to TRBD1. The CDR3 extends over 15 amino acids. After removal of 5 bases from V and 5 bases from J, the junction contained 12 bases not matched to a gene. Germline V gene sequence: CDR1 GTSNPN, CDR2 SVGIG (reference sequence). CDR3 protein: CAWRPRQGVNETQYF. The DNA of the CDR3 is TGTGCCTGGCGACCTCGACAGGGGGTGAATGAGACCCAGTACTTC.

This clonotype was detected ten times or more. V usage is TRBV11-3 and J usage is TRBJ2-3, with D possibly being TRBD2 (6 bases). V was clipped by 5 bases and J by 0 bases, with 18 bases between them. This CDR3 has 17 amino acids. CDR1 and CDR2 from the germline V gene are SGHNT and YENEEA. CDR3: CASSPRGAGRSTDTQYF. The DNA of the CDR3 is TGTGCCAGCAGCCCCCGCGGGGCGGGAAGGAGCACAGATACGCAGTATTTT. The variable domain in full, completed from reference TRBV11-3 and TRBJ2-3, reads EAGVVQSPRYKIIEKKQPVAFWCNPISGHNTLYWYLQNLGQGPELLIRYENEEAVDDSQLPKDRFSAERLKGVDSTLKIQPAELGDSAVYLCASSPRGAGRSTDTQYFGPGTRLTVL.

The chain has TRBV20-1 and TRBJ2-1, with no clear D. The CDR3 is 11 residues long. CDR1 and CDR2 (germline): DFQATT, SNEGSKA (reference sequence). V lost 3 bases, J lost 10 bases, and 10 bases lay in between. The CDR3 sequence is CSASSAWEQFF. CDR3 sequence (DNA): TGCAGTGCTAGCTCCGCATGGGAGCAGTTCTTC.

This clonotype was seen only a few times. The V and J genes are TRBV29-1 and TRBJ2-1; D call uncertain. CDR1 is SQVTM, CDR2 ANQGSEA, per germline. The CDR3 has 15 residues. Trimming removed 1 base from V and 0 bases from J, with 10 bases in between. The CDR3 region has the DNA TGCAGCGTTGAAGGGTACGTAAGCTCCTACAATGAGCAGTTCTTC. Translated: CSVEGYVSSYNEQFF.

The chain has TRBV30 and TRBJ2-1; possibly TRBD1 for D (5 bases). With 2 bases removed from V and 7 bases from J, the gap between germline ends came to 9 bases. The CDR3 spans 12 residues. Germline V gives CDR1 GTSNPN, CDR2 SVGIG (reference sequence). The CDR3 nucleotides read TGTGCCTGGAGTAAGTCAGGGAATGAGCAGTTCTTC. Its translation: CAWSKSGNEQFF.

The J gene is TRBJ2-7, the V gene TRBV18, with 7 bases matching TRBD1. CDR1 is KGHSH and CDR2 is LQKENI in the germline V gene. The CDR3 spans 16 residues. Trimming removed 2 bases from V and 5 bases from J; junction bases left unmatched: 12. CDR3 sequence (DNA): TGTGCCAGCTCACCAGAAGTAGGGGGCGCGGGCAACGAGCAGTACTTC. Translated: CASSPEVGGAGNEQYF.

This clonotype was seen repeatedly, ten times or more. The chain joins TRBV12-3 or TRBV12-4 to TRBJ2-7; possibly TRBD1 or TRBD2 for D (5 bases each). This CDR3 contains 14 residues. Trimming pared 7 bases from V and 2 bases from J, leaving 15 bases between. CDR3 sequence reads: CASTSGATPYEQYF. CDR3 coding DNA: TGTGCCAGCACCTCCGGGGCTACACCCTACGAGCAGTACTTC.

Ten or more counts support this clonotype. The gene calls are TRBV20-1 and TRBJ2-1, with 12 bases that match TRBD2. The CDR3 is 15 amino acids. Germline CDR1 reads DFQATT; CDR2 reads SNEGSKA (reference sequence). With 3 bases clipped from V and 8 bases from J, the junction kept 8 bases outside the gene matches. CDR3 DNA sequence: TGCAGTGCTAGTGGACTAGCGGGATTCGGCGATGAGCAGTTCTTC. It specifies CSASGLAGFGDEQFF.

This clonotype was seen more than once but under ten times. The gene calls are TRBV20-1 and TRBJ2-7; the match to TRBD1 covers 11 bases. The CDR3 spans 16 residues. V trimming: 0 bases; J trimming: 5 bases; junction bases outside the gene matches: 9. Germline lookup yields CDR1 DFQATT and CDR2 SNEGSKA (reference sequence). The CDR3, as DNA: TGCAGTGCTAGAGACTCCGGACAGGGGGCACCCCACGAGCAGTACTTC. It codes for CSARDSGQGAPHEQYF.

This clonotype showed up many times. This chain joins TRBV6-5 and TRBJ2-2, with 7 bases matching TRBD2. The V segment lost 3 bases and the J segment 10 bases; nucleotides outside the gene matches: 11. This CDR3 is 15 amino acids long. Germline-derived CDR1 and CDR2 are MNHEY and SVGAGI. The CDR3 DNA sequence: TGTGCCAGCAGTTATTGGGGGAGGGCCGAGGTGGAGCTGTTTTTT. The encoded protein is CASSYWGRAEVELFF.

This chain's CDR3 is CASSPRGALNTEAFF. DNA of the CDR3: TGTGCCAGCAGCCCCAGGGGGGCCCTGAACACTGAAGCTTTCTTT. The chain has TRBV7-9 and TRBJ1-1, with TRBD1 matching 7 bases. V lost 5 bases and J lost 0; bases outside the gene matches: 6. In germline, CDR1 is SEHNR, CDR2 FQNEAQ (reference sequence). There are 15 residues in the CDR3.

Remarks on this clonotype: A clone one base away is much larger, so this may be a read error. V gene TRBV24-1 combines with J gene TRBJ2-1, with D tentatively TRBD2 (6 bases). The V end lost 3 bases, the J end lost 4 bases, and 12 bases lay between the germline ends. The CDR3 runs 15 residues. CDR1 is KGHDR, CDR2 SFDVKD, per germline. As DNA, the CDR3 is TGTGCCACCAGTGATGTCCTAGCGAGATACAATGAGCAGTTCTTC. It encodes CATSDVLARYNEQFF.

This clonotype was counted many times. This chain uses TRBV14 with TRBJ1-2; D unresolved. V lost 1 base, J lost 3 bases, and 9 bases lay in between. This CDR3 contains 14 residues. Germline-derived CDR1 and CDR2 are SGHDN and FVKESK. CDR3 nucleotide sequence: TGTGCCAGCAGCCAAGTGGAGAACTACTATGGCTACACCTTC. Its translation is CASSQVENYYGYTF.

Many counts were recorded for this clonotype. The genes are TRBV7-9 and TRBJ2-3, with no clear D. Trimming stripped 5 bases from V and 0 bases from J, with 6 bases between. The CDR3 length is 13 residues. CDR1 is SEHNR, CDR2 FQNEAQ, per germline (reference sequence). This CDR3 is CASSKASTDTQYF. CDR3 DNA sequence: TGTGCCAGCAGCAAAGCTAGCACAGATACGCAGTATTTT.

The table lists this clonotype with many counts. CDR3 loop: CASAKGGRTGELFF. The CDR3 DNA is TGCGCCAGCGCCAAGGGGGGGAGGACCGGGGAGCTGTTTTTT. This chain connects TRBV10-2 to TRBJ2-2; TRBD2 might be the D (7 bases). CDR3 length equals 14 residues. Trimming removed 8 bases from V and 5 bases from J, with 15 bases in between. From germline, CDR1 is WSHSY and CDR2 SAAADI.

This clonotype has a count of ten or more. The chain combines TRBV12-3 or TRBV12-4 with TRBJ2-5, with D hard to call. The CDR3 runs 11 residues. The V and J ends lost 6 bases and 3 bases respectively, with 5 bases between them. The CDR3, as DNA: TGTGCCAGCAGGGGGAAAGAGACCCAGTACTTC. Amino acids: CASRGKETQYF.